This is a list of T cell receptor beta chains from one sample in a study of cytomegalovirus exposure and HLA in healthy donors. Repertoires were generated with immunoSEQ multiplex PCR, while TCRdb's copy carries only in-frame clones and drops some. The data contain roughly 200,000 clones, 65% to 85% of them singletons. Sequences were obtained from PBMCs. The receptors come from a boy younger than 10 in good health and CMV-seronegative. Both conserved end residues are part of each CDR3. D genes are given only for firm matches. Clone size, where shown, is once, few, many, or a class for clones that have expanded.

CDR3aa: CASRLTSGSGDEQYF; CDR3nt: TGCGCCAGCAGACTTACTAGCGGGAGCGGGGACGAGCAGTACTTC; d_gene: TRBD2; abundance: NA; v_gene: TRBV5-1; j_gene: TRBJ2-7; len: 15
CDR3aa: CASSLVGGVEQFF; CDR3nt: TGTGCCAGCAGCTTAGTGGGGGGAGTTGAGCAGTTCTTC; d_gene: NA; abundance: NA; v_gene: TRBV7-8; j_gene: TRBJ2-1; len: 13
CDR3aa: CASSLVSESNQPQHF; CDR3nt: TGTGCCAGCAGCTTAGTGTCGGAGAGCAATCAGCCCCAGCATTTT; d_gene: NA; abundance: NA; v_gene: TRBV7-2; j_gene: TRBJ1-5; len: 15
CDR3aa: CASSFSRRGGRTDTQYF; CDR3nt: TGTGCCAGCAGCTTTAGTCGCCGGGGGGGCCGCACAGATACGCAGTATTTT; d_gene: TRBD2; abundance: NA; v_gene: TRBV7-8; j_gene: TRBJ2-3; len: 17
CDR3aa: CAISGQGLTEAFF; CDR3nt: TGTGCCATCAGCGGACAGGGGTTGACTGAAGCTTTCTTT; d_gene: TRBD1; abundance: NA; v_gene: TRBV10-3; j_gene: TRBJ1-1; len: 13
CDR3aa: CASRAGSGELFF; CDR3nt: TGTGCCAGCAGAGCCGGGTCCGGGGAGCTGTTTTTT; d_gene: NA; abundance: NA; v_gene: TRBV6-1; j_gene: TRBJ2-2; len: 12
CDR3aa: CASSLSLAGTGEQYF; CDR3nt: TGTGCCAGCAGCTTATCTCTAGCGGGAACGGGCGAGCAGTACTTC; d_gene: TRBD2; abundance: NA; v_gene: TRBV7-9; j_gene: TRBJ2-7; len: 15
CDR3aa: CASSLGQNSYEQYF; CDR3nt: TGTGCCAGCAGCCTCGGACAGAACTCCTACGAGCAGTACTTC; d_gene: NA; abundance: once; v_gene: TRBV25-1; j_gene: TRBJ2-7; len: 14
CDR3aa: CASSPGTSGAFTEQYF; CDR3nt: TGTGCCAGCAGCCCCGGGACTAGCGGGGCCTTTACCGAGCAGTACTTC; d_gene: TRBD2; abundance: NA; v_gene: TRBV9; j_gene: TRBJ2-7; len: 16
CDR3aa: CASSPYGGDTEAFF; CDR3nt: TGTGCCAGCAGTCCCTACGGGGGGGACACTGAAGCTTTCTTT; d_gene: NA; abundance: NA; v_gene: TRBV6-1; j_gene: TRBJ1-1; len: 14
CDR3aa: CASSQSSGRAEEAKNIQYF; CDR3nt: TGCGCCAGCAGCCAGTCCAGCGGGAGGGCCGAGGAAGCCAAAAACATTCAGTACTTC; d_gene: TRBD2; abundance: NA; v_gene: TRBV4-1; j_gene: TRBJ2-4; len: 19
CDR3aa: CASSVDLAGAQFF; CDR3nt: TGTGCCAGCAGCGTAGACCTAGCGGGGGCCCAGTTCTTC; d_gene: TRBD2; abundance: NA; v_gene: TRBV9; j_gene: TRBJ2-1; len: 13
CDR3aa: CASSPGQGVYEQYF; CDR3nt: TGTGCCAGCAGCCCCGGACAGGGGGTGTACGAGCAGTACTTC; d_gene: TRBD1; abundance: once; v_gene: TRBV4-2; j_gene: TRBJ2-7; len: 14
CDR3aa: CATSRVVLVLADSTDTQYF; CDR3nt: TGTGCCACCAGCAGAGTTGTTTTGGTGTTGGCGGATAGCACAGATACGCAGTATTTT; d_gene: NA; abundance: NA; v_gene: TRBV15; j_gene: TRBJ2-3; len: 19
CDR3aa: CASSFRGLREEETQYF; CDR3nt: TGTGCCAGCAGCTTTAGGGGGCTCCGAGAGGAAGAGACCCAGTACTTC; d_gene: TRBD1; abundance: NA; v_gene: TRBV11-3; j_gene: TRBJ2-5; len: 16
CDR3aa: CSVAGTLNTEAFF; CDR3nt: TGCAGCGTGGCCGGGACTTTAAACACTGAAGCTTTCTTT; d_gene: NA; abundance: NA; v_gene: TRBV29-1; j_gene: TRBJ1-1; len: 13
CDR3aa: CASTGYNEQFF; CDR3nt: TGTGCCAGCACGGGGTACAATGAGCAGTTCTTC; d_gene: NA; abundance: NA; v_gene: TRBV25-1; j_gene: TRBJ2-1; len: 11
CDR3aa: CASSLDRSQDYEQYF; CDR3nt: TGTGCCAGCAGCTTGGACAGGTCCCAGGACTACGAGCAGTACTTC; d_gene: NA; abundance: NA; v_gene: TRBV5-6; j_gene: TRBJ2-7; len: 15
CDR3aa: CASSPLAGPSNTGELFF; CDR3nt: TGTGCCAGCAGCCCTCTTGCTGGGCCATCTAACACCGGGGAGCTGTTTTTT; d_gene: NA; abundance: NA; v_gene: TRBV7-8; j_gene: TRBJ2-2; len: 17
CDR3aa: CSGGQGMNTEAFF; CDR3nt: TGCAGCGGCGGACAGGGGATGAACACTGAAGCTTTCTTT; d_gene: TRBD1; abundance: NA; v_gene: TRBV29-1; j_gene: TRBJ1-1; len: 13